One sample yielded the 29 T cell receptor beta chains listed below, sequenced in a study of cytomegalovirus exposure and HLA in healthy donors. The PCR contained 60 Vbeta and 13 Jbeta primers. Produced via immunoSEQ multiplex PCR; TCRdb's table is partial and in-frame only. The sample contains around 200,000 clones, 82% of which appear only once. What was sequenced was PBMCs. The receptor source for this set is a man between 40 and 49 years old in good health and CMV-seropositive.

The chain combines TRBV6-1 with TRBJ2-7; perhaps TRBD1 as D (5 bases). This CDR3 region has 15 residues. Trimming pared 0 bases from V and 2 bases from J, leaving 11 bases between. CDR1 and CDR2 (germline): MNHNS, SASEGT. The DNA of the CDR3 is TGTGCCAGCAGTGAAGCGCGGAGACAGACCTACGAGCAGTACGTC. Translated: CASSEARRQTYEQYV.

The chain is built from TRBV27 and TRBJ1-1, with TRBD1 matching over 7 bases. The CDR3 is 14 amino acids. V lost 6 bases, J lost 5 bases, and 9 bases stayed unmatched. Germline V lookup: CDR1 MNHEY, CDR2 SMNVEV (reference sequence). The CDR3 coding sequence is TGTGCCAGCAGCCACGACAGGGTGGGGACTGAAGCTTTCTTT. Protein product: CASSHDRVGTEAFF.

This sequence joins TRBV15 and TRBJ1-1, with D maybe TRBD1 (5 bases). The V gene lost 3 bases and the J gene lost 1 base, with 24 bases spanning the gap. This CDR3 comprises 19 residues. In germline, CDR1 is LNHNV, CDR2 YYDKDF (reference sequence). This chain's CDR3 is CATSSTLGGVQARNTEAFF. The DNA of the CDR3 is TGTGCCACCAGCAGTACCCTGGGGGGGGTGCAAGCGAGGAACACTGAAGCTTTCTTT.

The J gene is TRBJ1-5, the V gene TRBV7-8; 9 nucleotides match TRBD1. With V trimmed by 0 bases and J by 6 bases, 6 bases remained unmatched. This CDR3 spans 16 amino acids. Germline CDR1 SGHVS, CDR2 FQNEAQ. The CDR3 region is CASSLAPQGASQPQHF. In DNA form, the CDR3 reads TGTGCCAGCAGCTTAGCCCCACAGGGGGCAAGTCAGCCCCAGCATTTT.

The V call is TRBV6-1, the J call TRBJ2-5; D may be TRBD2 (6 bases). V was trimmed by 2 bases and J by 6 bases, leaving 19 bases between them. There are 16 residues in the CDR3. Germline CDR1 and CDR2: MNHNS and SASEGT. The CDR3 loop reads CASSESPSLAIKTQYF. The CDR3 DNA reads TGTGCCAGCAGTGAATCCCCCTCGCTAGCGATAAAGACCCAGTACTTC.

This clone was observed once. This chain connects TRBV20-1 to TRBJ1-1; D is ambiguous. The CDR3 sequence is 11 residues long. CDR1 is DFQATT and CDR2 is SNEGSKA in the germline V gene (reference sequence). The CDR3 sequence is CSPLIPGSAFF. CDR3 coding DNA: TGCAGCCCTCTTATTCCGGGGTCGGCTTTCTTT.

The chain combines TRBV7-2 with TRBJ2-5; D gene ambiguous. This CDR3 is built from 13 residues. The V gene lost 6 bases and the J gene lost 4 bases, with 12 bases spanning the gap. CDR1 and CDR2 (germline): SGHTA, FQGNSA. The CDR3 region is CASRVDLRETQYF. The CDR3 coding sequence is TGTGCCAGCAGGGTAGACTTGAGAGAGACCCAGTACTTC.

The CDR3: CASSLGTKGEETQYF. Written as DNA, the CDR3 is TGTGCCAGCAGCTTGGGCACAAAAGGGGAAGAGACCCAGTACTTC. V gene TRBV7-9 combines with J gene TRBJ2-5; perhaps TRBD1 as D (5 bases). Germline V gives CDR1 SEHNR, CDR2 FQNEAQ (reference sequence). V lost 3 bases, J lost 3 bases, and 14 bases lay in between. The CDR3 is made up of 15 amino acids.

The CDR3 protein is CASSYSNQRSDNEQFF. CDR3 sequence (DNA): TGTGCCAGCAGTTACTCGAACCAGCGGAGTGACAATGAGCAGTTCTTC. This chain links TRBV6-5 with TRBJ2-1, with D tentatively TRBD2 (5 bases). The germline V gene has CDR1 MNHEY and CDR2 SVGAGI. This CDR3 is built from 16 residues. V lost 0 bases and J 5 bases, leaving 14 bases between the germline ends.

V gene TRBV6-1 combines with J gene TRBJ2-1; maybe TRBD1 (6 bases). V dropped 6 bases and J dropped 9 bases, with 12 bases sitting between them. Germline assignment: CDR1 MNHNS and CDR2 SASEGT. This CDR3 spans 12 amino acids. CDR3 loop: CASRGARVEQFF. The CDR3 DNA reads TGTGCCAGCAGGGGGGCGCGGGTTGAGCAGTTCTTC.

Of note for this clone: This CDR3 is also generated by other DNA sequences in the sample. The genes are TRBV30 and TRBJ1-1; 9 bases align to TRBD1. V was pared by 2 bases and J by 4 bases, with 5 bases of the junction left unmatched. Germline lookup yields CDR1 GTSNPN and CDR2 SVGIG (reference sequence). The CDR3 extends over 14 amino acids. The CDR3 is CAWSPGQGVTEAFF. The CDR3, as DNA: TGTGCCTGGAGTCCGGGACAGGGAGTCACTGAAGCTTTCTTT.

CDR3 protein: CASSYSRLAQQFF. In DNA form, the CDR3 reads TGTGCCAGCAGTTACTCAAGACTAGCGCAGCAGTTCTTC. The V call is TRBV6-5, the J call TRBJ2-1; 8 positions match TRBD2. Germline CDR1 reads MNHEY; CDR2 reads SVGAGI. After removal of 0 bases from V and 11 bases from J, the junction contained 3 bases not matched to a gene. The CDR3 is made up of 13 amino acids.

The V gene is TRBV4-1, the J gene TRBJ2-5; TRBD2 is a possible D gene (7 bases). The CDR3 contains 15 residues. Per the germline V gene, CDR1 is MGHRA and CDR2 is YSYEKL. Trimming removed 3 bases from V and 5 bases from J, with 16 bases in between. The CDR3: CASSHSQGGRETQYF. As DNA, the CDR3 is TGCGCCAGCAGCCATTCACAGGGAGGGAGGGAGACCCAGTACTTC.

This clone has just one count. The junction does not match germline at one end; this may be a read error. This sequence joins TRBV7-7 and TRBJ1-1; D is ambiguous. Germline CDR1 reads SSHAT; CDR2 reads FNYEAQ (reference sequence). This CDR3 contains 13 residues. The CDR3 loop reads CASSHSSNTEAFF. In nucleotides, the CDR3 is TGTGCTAGCAGCCATTCAAGCAACACTGAAGCTTTCTTT.

A few counts support this clone. The V call is TRBV6-1, the J call TRBJ2-7; D uncertain. Germline lookup yields CDR1 MNHNS and CDR2 SASEGT. The CDR3 has 16 amino acids. V was clipped by 0 bases and J by 0 bases, with 12 bases between them. The CDR3 here is CASSEAVSVSSYEQYF. DNA for the CDR3: TGTGCCAGCAGTGAAGCTGTGTCGGTTAGCTCCTACGAGCAGTACTTC.

This chain links TRBV27 with TRBJ2-6; TRBD1 matches at 7 bases. This CDR3 is built from 16 residues. Per germline, CDR1 MNHEY and CDR2 SMNVEV (reference sequence). V was pared by 6 bases and J by 1 base, with 6 bases of the junction left unmatched. The CDR3 reads CASRRTGKSGANVLTF. CDR3 DNA sequence: TGTGCCAGCAGGAGGACAGGAAAATCTGGGGCCAACGTCCTGACTTTC.

The chain joins TRBV14 to TRBJ2-2, with D maybe TRBD1 (5 bases). CDR3 length: 17 residues. Trimming took off 0 bases at V and 0 bases at J, with 11 bases between the two ends. Germline CDR1 SGHDN, CDR2 FVKESK. In DNA form, the CDR3 reads TGTGCCAGCAGCCAAGAATGGGGCAGTACGAACACCGGGGAGCTGTTTTTT. Translated, it gives CASSQEWGSTNTGELFF.

The chain is built from TRBV30 and TRBJ2-1; TRBD1 agrees at 9 bases. The CDR3 totals 13 residues. J lost 9 bases, V lost 0 bases, and 3 bases had no gene match. Germline V lookup: CDR1 GTSNPN, CDR2 SVGIG (reference sequence). CDR3 bases: TGTGCCTGGAGTGTAGGGACAGGGACTGAGCAGTTCTTC. Its protein is CAWSVGTGTEQFF.

This rearrangement joins TRBV10-1 to TRBJ2-3; the D gene is possibly TRBD2 (5 bases). Germline CDR1 reads WNHNN; CDR2 reads SYGVQD (reference sequence). The CDR3 runs to 15 residues. The V gene lost 3 bases and the J gene lost 0 bases, with 10 bases spanning the gap. The CDR3: CASSDEGVSTDTQYF. The CDR3 region has the DNA TGCGCCAGCAGTGACGAGGGAGTTAGCACAGATACGCAGTATTTT.

In its sample, this clone was seen once. The rearrangement joins TRBV10-1 to TRBJ1-1; TRBD1 agrees at 8 bases. CDR1 and CDR2 from the germline V gene are WNHNN and SYGVQD (reference sequence). This CDR3 has 13 amino acids. Unmatched junction bases numbered 2, after V lost 0 bases and J lost 8 bases. The CDR3 region is CASSESRTGEAFF. CDR3 nucleotide sequence: TGCGCCAGCAGTGAGTCGAGGACAGGGGAAGCTTTCTTT.

The rearrangement links TRBV7-2 to TRBJ2-1; D may be TRBD1 (6 bases). The CDR3 runs to 14 residues. Germline CDR1 and CDR2: SGHTA and FQGNSA. Deletions cut 5 bases from V and 4 bases from J, with 12 bases between. The chain's CDR3 is CASSPRTAYNEQFF. CDR3 nucleotide sequence: TGTGCCAGCAGCCCGAGGACAGCATACAATGAGCAGTTCTTC. Looking up the rest from reference TRBV7-2 and TRBJ2-1 gives the full variable domain: GAGVSQSPSNKVTEKGKDVELRCDPISGHTALYWYRQSLGQGLEFLIYFQGNSAPDKSGLPSDRFSAERTGGSVSTLTIQRTQQEDSAVYLCASSPRTAYNEQFFGPGTRLTVL.

The rearrangement uses TRBV27 and TRBJ2-7, with 8 bases identical to TRBD1. CDR1 and CDR2 (germline): MNHEY, SMNVEV (reference sequence). The ends lost 6 bases at V and 0 bases at J; junction bases unmatched: 1. The CDR3 is 13 residues long. The CDR3 DNA reads as TGTGCCAGCAGAGGACAGGGCTCCTACGAGCAGTACGTC. It translates to CASRGQGSYEQYV.

In this sample, this clone turned up once. The chain joins TRBV30 to TRBJ1-1, with D tentatively TRBD1 (5 bases). The CDR3 consists of 16 residues. V was clipped by 4 bases and J by 2 bases, with 20 bases between them. Germline CDR1 reads GTSNPN; CDR2 reads SVGIG (reference sequence). CDR3 loop: CAWIRWRRGLNTEAFF. DNA of the CDR3: TGTGCCTGGATTAGGTGGAGGAGGGGATTAAACACTGAAGCTTTCTTT.

The J gene is TRBJ1-5, the V gene TRBV6-1; 7 bases map to TRBD1. Germline lookup yields CDR1 MNHNS and CDR2 SASEGT. With V trimmed by 6 bases and J by 2 bases, 7 bases remained unmatched. This CDR3 is built from 15 residues. The CDR3 loop reads CASRDTGAGNQPQHF. The CDR3, as DNA: TGTGCCAGCAGAGATACAGGGGCGGGCAATCAGCCCCAGCATTTT.

This clone turned up a few times. The chain links TRBV5-6 to TRBJ2-7; 10 nucleotides line up with TRBD1. The CDR3 loop spans 16 amino acids. Trimming cost V 4 bases and J 1 base; bases outside gene matches: 8. CDR1 and CDR2 from the germline V gene are SGHDT and YYEEEE. The CDR3 protein is CASSGPPGQGSYEQYF. The CDR3 DNA reads as TGTGCCAGCAGCGGCCCTCCGGGACAGGGGTCCTACGAGCAGTACTTC. The complete variable domain, with remaining parts taken from reference TRBV5-6 and TRBJ2-7, reads DAGVTQSPTHLIKTRGQQVTLRCSPKSGHDTVSWYQQALGQGPQFIFQYYEEEERQRGNFPDRFSGHQFPNYSSELNVNALLLGDSALYLCASSGPPGQGSYEQYFGPGTRLTVT.

The V gene is TRBV10-2, the J gene TRBJ1-1; a possible D gene is TRBD1 (6 bases). Germline V gives CDR1 WSHSY, CDR2 SAAADI. Trimming left V 8 bases short and J 0 bases short, with 16 bases between. The CDR3 has 15 residues. Written as DNA, the CDR3 is TGCGCCAGCGGGGGGGGCCTGCGTATGAACACTGAAGCTTTCTTT. This sequence encodes CASGGGLRMNTEAFF.

The gene calls are TRBV6-4 and TRBJ2-3, with TRBD1 matching over 7 bases. This CDR3 has 15 residues. Germline trimming cut 0 bases from V and 1 base from J; bases unmatched to any gene: 1. CDR1 and CDR2 (germline): MRHNA, SNTAGT. As DNA, the CDR3 is TGTGCCAGCAGTGACTCGGGGACAGGCACAGATACGCAGTATTTT. Amino acids: CASSDSGTGTDTQYF.

The chain employs TRBV4-1 and TRBJ2-7; D is possibly TRBD2 (6 bases). This CDR3 is 15 amino acids long. Looked up from germline, CDR1 is MGHRA and CDR2 is YSYEKL. The V and J ends lost 1 base and 6 bases respectively, with 16 bases between them. CDR3 in amino acids: CASSQGGVGVGEQYF. The CDR3 DNA sequence: TGCGCCAGCAGCCAAGGCGGGGTAGGGGTCGGCGAGCAGTACTTC.

This rearrangement joins TRBV7-6 to TRBJ1-2, with D perhaps TRBD1 (6 bases). Germline CDR1 SGHVS, CDR2 FNYEAQ. The V end lost 5 bases, the J end lost 4 bases, and 17 bases lay between the germline ends. The CDR3 is 15 residues long. The CDR3 protein is CASSPTGRAGYGYTF. Here the CDR3 DNA reads TGTGCCAGCAGCCCGACAGGCAGGGCGGGCTATGGCTACACCTTC. Combining the CDR3 with reference TRBV7-6 and TRBJ1-2 gives the whole variable domain GAGVSQSPRYKVTKRGQDVALRCDPISGHVSLYWYRQALGQGPEFLTYFNYEAQQDKSGLPNDRFSAERPEGSISTLTIQRTEQRDSAMYRCASSPTGRAGYGYTFGSGTRLTVV.